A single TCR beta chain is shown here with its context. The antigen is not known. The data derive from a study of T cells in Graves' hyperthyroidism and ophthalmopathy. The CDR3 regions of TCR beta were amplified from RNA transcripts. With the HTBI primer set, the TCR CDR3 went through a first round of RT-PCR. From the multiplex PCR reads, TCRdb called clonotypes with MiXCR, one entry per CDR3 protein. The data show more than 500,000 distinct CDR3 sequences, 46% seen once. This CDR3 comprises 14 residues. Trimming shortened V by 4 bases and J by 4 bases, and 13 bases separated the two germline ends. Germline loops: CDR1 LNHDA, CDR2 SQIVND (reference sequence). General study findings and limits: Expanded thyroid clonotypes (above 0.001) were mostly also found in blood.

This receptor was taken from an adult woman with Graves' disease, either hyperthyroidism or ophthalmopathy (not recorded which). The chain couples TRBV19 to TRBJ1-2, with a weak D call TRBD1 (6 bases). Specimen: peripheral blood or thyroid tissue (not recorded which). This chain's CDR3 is CASSTPDSGYGYTF. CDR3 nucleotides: TGTGCCAGTAGTACGCCGGACAGCGGCTATGGCTACACCTTC.